This T cell receptor (beta chain) came from a study of control samples from healthy donors and cancer patients. Sequencing was performed with immunoSEQ multiplex PCR; in TCRdb, only in-frame clones are kept and a portion is missing. The repertoire consists of 100,000 to 150,000 clones, with approximately 89% occurring once and the leading ten covering around 7.9%. Looked up from germline, CDR1 is MNHNS and CDR2 is SASEGT. The V gene end was trimmed by 0 bases and the J gene end by 3 bases; junction bases not matched to a gene: 9. The length of the CDR3 is 19 residues. The source material was blood. The TCR was taken from a man younger than 30 in good health. V gene TRBV6-1 combines with J gene TRBJ2-3, with 13 positions matching TRBD2. For the CDR3, the DNA is TGTGCCAGCAGTGAAGCCCTTACTAGCGGGGGGGGGTTGACAGATACGCAGTATTTT. It translates to CASSEALTSGGGLTDTQYF.